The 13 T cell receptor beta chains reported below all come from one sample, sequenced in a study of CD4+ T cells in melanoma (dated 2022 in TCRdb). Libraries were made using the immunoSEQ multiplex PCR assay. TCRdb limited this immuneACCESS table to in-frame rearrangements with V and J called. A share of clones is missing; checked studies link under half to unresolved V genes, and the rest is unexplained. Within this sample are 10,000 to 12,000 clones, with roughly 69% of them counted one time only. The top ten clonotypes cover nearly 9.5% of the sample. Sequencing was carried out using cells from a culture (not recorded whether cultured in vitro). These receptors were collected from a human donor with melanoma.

The chain's CDR3 is CASPDDDTQYF. The CDR3 DNA reads as TGCGCCAGCCCCGACGATGATACGCAGTATTTT. The V call is TRBV5-1, the J call TRBJ2-3; no reliable D call. This CDR3 region has 11 residues. The ends were cut back, 7 bases at V and 6 bases at J, with 9 bases in the middle. Germline CDR1 reads SGHRS; CDR2 reads YFSETQ.

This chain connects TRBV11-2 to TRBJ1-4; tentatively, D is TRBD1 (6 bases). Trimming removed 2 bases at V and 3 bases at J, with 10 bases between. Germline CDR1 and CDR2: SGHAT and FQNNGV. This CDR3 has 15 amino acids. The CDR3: CASSLSGVANEKLFF. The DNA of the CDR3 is TGTGCCAGCAGCTTATCAGGGGTAGCTAATGAAAAACTGTTTTTT.

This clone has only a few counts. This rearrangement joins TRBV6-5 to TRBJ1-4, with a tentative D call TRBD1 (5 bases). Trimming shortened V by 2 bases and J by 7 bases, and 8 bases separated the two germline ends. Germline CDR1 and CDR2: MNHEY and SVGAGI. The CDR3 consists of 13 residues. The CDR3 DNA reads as TGTGCCAGCAGTTACGGGACCGTTGAAAAACTGTTTTTT. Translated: CASSYGTVEKLFF.

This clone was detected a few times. The CDR3 DNA follows: TGTGCCAGCAGTTTTTCCGGGACAGGCTATGGCTACACCTTC. This sequence encodes CASSFSGTGYGYTF. The rearrangement uses TRBV27 and TRBJ1-2; 8 nucleotides match TRBD1. This CDR3 has 14 residues. Germline V gene lookup returns CDR1 MNHEY and CDR2 SMNVEV (reference sequence). V was pared by 3 bases and J by 4 bases, with 4 bases of the junction left unmatched.

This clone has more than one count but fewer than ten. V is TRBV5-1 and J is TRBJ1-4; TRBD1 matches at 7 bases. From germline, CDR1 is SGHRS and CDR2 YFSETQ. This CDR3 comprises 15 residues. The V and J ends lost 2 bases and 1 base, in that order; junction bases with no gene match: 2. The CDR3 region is CASSLTGVTNEKLFF. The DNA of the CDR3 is TGCGCCAGCAGCTTAACAGGGGTAACTAATGAAAAACTGTTTTTT.

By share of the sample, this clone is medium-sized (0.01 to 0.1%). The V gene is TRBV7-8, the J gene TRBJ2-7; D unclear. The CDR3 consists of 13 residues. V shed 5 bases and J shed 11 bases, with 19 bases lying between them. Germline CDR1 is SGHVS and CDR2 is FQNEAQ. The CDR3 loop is CASSQIMGQREYF. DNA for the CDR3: TGTGCCAGCAGCCAAATTATGGGTCAGCGCGAGTACTTC.

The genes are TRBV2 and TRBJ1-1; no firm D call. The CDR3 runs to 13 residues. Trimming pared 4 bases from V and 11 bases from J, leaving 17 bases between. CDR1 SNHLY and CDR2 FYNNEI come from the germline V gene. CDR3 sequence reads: CASSAKGGSLAFF. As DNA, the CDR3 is TGTGCCAGCAGTGCCAAGGGTGGATCCTTGGCTTTCTTT.

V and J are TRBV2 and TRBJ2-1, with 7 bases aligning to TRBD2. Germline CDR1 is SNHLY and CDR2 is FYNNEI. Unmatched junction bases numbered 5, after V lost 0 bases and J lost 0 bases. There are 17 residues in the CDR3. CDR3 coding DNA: TGTGCCAGCAGTGAAGCGGGGGGGACCAGCTCCTACAATGAGCAGTTCTTC. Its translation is CASSEAGGTSSYNEQFF. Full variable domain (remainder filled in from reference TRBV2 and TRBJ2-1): EPEVTQTPSHQVTQMGQEVILRCVPISNHLYFYWYRQILGQKVEFLVSFYNNEISEKSEIFDDQFSVERPDGSNFTLKIRSTKLEDSAMYFCASSEAGGTSSYNEQFFGPGTRLTVL.

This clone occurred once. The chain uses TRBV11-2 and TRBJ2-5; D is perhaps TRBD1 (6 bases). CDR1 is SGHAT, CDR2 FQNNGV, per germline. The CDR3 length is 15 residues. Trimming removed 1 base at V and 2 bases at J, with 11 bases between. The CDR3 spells CASSLGVTGQETQYF. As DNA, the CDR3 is TGTGCCAGCAGCTTAGGAGTCACAGGGCAAGAGACCCAGTACTTC.

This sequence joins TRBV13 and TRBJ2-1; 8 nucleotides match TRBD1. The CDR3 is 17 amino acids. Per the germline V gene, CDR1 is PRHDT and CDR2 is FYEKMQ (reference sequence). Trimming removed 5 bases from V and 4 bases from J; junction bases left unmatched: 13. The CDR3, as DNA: TGTGCCAGCAGCCCCGCGCCTGGACAGGGAGCGTACAATGAGCAGTTCTTC. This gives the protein CASSPAPGQGAYNEQFF.

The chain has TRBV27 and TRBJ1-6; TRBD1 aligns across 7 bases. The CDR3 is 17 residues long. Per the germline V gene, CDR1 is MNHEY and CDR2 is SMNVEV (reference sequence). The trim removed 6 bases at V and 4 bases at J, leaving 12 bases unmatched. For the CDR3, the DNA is TGTGCCAGCAGGGGGTACAGGGGCATAGGGTATAATTCACCCCTCCACTTT. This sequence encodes CASRGYRGIGYNSPLHF.

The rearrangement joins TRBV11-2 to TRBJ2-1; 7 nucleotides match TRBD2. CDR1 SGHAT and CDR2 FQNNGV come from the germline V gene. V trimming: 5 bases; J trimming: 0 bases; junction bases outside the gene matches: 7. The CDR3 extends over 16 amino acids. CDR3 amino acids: CASSGRAGSSYNEQFF. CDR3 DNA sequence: TGTGCCAGCAGCGGAAGAGCGGGGAGCTCCTACAATGAGCAGTTCTTC.

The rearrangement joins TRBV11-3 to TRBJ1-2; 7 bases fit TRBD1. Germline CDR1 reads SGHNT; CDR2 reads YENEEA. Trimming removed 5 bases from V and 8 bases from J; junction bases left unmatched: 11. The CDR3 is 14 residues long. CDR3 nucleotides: TGTGCCAGCAGCGGGCAACAGGGGTTGGGGGGCTACACCTTC. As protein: CASSGQQGLGGYTF.